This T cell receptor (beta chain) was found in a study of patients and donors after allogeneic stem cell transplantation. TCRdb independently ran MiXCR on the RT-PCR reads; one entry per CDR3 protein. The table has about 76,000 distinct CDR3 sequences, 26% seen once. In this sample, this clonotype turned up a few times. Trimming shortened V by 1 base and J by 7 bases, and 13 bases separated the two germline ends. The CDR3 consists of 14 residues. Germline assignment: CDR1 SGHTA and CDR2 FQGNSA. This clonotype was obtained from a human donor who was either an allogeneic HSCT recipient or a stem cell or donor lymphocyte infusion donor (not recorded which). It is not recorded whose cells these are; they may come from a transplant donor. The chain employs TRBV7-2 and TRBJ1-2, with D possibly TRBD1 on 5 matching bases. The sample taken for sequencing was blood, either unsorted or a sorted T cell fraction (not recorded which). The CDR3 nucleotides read TGTGCCAGCAGCTTAGATCGACAGAAGGCTGGCTACACCTTC. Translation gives CASSLDRQKAGYTF.